Included here is one T cell receptor (beta chain) sequence, with context. The antigen is undetermined. Trimming took off 0 bases at V and 8 bases at J, with 21 bases between the two ends. This CDR3 has 17 amino acids. The germline V gene encodes CDR1 MGHRA and CDR2 YSYEKL. The data were taken from a study of T cells in tuberculosis. Only in-frame clones appear in the TCRdb table, and some are missing; sequencing was by immunoSEQ multiplex PCR. The sample contains 25,000 to 40,000 clones, 85% to 95% of which appear only once. Points from the study as a whole: Smaller distances to GMM-specific TCRs suggested their expansion in active tuberculosis.

Sequenced: PBMCs. The TCR sequence derives from a donor between 10 and 29 years old with latent tuberculosis or without tuberculosis infection. Some clones in this sample may be carry-over from other donors' samples. This chain uses TRBV4-1 with TRBJ2-3; possible D gene TRBD2, 7 bases. This chain's CDR3 is CASSQDHKGGGSGTQYF. DNA of the CDR3: TGCGCCAGCAGCCAAGATCATAAGGGCGGGGGCTCAGGTACGCAGTATTTT.